The clone carrying this T cell receptor (beta chain) has a handful of counts. Unique molecular identifiers were used in preparing the TCRbeta library. TCRdb reprocessed the PCR reads via MiXCR and lists one record per CDR3 protein. Among a few hundred thousand distinct CDR3 sequences listed, approximately 42% were seen once. This record belongs to a study of T-cell reconstitution after alpha-beta-depleted transplantation in children. Per germline, CDR1 MNHNS and CDR2 SASEGT. The CDR3 is 14 amino acids. V dropped 7 bases and J dropped 7 bases, with 17 bases sitting between them. The receptor was isolated from a girl aged 2 to 9 with aplastic anemia, due to receive a stem cell transplant. The chain links TRBV6-1 to TRBJ1-5; D gene unclear. Sequencing was performed on PBMCs, taken before TCRalphabeta/CD19-depleted stem cell transplant. DNA of the CDR3: TGTGCCAGCACCCAATACACCGGGAGGCAGCCCCAGCATTTT. Residues: CASTQYTGRQPQHF.